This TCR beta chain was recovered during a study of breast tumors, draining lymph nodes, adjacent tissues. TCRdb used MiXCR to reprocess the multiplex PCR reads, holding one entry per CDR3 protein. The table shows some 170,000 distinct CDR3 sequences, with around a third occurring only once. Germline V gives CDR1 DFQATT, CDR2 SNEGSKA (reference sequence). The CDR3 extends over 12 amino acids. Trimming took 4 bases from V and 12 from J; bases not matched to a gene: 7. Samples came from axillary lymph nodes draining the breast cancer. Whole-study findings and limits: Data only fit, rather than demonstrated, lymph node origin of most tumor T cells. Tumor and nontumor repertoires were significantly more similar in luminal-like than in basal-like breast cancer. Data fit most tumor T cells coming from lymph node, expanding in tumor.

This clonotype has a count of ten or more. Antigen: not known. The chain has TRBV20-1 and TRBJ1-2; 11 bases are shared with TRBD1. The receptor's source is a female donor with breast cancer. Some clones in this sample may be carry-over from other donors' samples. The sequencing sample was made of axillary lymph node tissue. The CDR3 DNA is TGCAGTGCTAAGAACCGGGACAGGGGGGACACCTTC. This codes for CSAKNRDRGDTF.